This section outlines one T cell receptor beta chain sequence together with its context. The antigen this receptor binds is unknown. No per-base quality is available; no much larger clone lies one base away. The record originates from a study of blood T cell repertoires in COVID-19 (dated by TCRdb to about 2020). About the full investigation: Samples covering the acute and convalescent phases of COVID-19 were provided by collaborators in the United States, Italy and Spain. Samples were obtained from the ongoing ImmuneRACE study (first 160 participants) and from about 1,300 subjects provided by 6 global collaborators. The repertoires were released in a freely available public database meant as a resource for research on the immune response to SARS-CoV-2. The prospective study material was composed of cDNA or gDNA derived from T cells, B-cell-depleted T cells, or PBMCs. A de-identified subject ID, COVID-19 status, age in years and sex were almost always included in the sample metadata. HLA class I and class II types, where available, came from metadata supplied by the sample provider rather than from assay-based typing. The dataset comprised deeply sampled blood TCRbeta repertoires from subjects exposed to, actively infected with, or recovered from COVID-19. Results the study describes overall, beyond this receptor: The amount of clinical and demographic metadata varied by source and participant and was provided uncurated.

V lost 8 bases and J lost 7 bases; the stretch between them is 20 bases long. From cysteine to phenylalanine, the CDR3 is 15 amino acids long. Of the read, only the CDR3 DNA is kept; its 45 bases are in frame from base 1. The germline V gene (reference sequence) yields MNHEY for CDR1 and SMNVEV for CDR2. TCRbeta CDR3 regions were amplified from genomic DNA using the immunoSEQ Assay, a bias-controlled multiplex PCR. As for the authors' bioinformatics: Within the assay, amplification of reference gene primers was used to estimate how many nucleated cells each sample contained. To quantify the absolute abundance of each unique TCRbeta CDR3 rearrangement, sequence reads were collapsed and filtered. For each sample, productive Simpson clonality was calculated by taking the square root of Simpson's diversity index across productive rearrangements. TCRdb's version of the immuneACCESS table is confined to in-frame rearrangements and falls short of the full clone set. An unresolved V gene accounts for under half of the shortfall where checked; the remainder is of unknown origin. V and J calls and clone size are given by that table; D and trimming were obtained from the DNA. Here the sample has roughly 200,000 clones; roughly 81% occur a single time. The top ten clonotypes cover less than 6.5% of the sample.

Each collaborating institution followed its own protocols to collect whole blood in K2EDTA tubes. For TCRbeta analysis, collaborator samples were shipped as frozen whole blood, as isolated PBMCs, or as DNA extracted from either sample type. The sample comprised peripheral blood. The clonotype comes from a woman aged 70 to 79 with active or convalescent COVID-19. The rearrangement joined TRBV27 to TRBJ2-2; matching of 5 bases hints at TRBD2 as the D gene. The nucleotide sequence is TGTGCCAGCTACGGTTCGGCCGGGGATAACGGGGAGCTGTTTTTT. The translation is CASYGSAGDNGELFF.